Presented here are 27 T cell receptor beta chains from one specimen sequenced in a study of identical twins. MiXCR, applied by TCRdb to the 5' RACE reads, yields one record per CDR3 protein. In the table there are approximately 350,000 distinct CDR3 sequences, roughly an eighth of which are singletons. These data also featured in a second study, about yellow fever vaccine responses in identical twins.

The sample taken for sequencing was CD8+ T cells sorted from blood. These receptors were collected from a woman in her late teens or twenties in good health.

A few counts support this clonotype. This chain uses TRBV24-1 with TRBJ2-1; 12 nucleotides line up with TRBD2. From germline, CDR1 is KGHDR and CDR2 SFDVKD. The V segment lost 2 bases and the J segment 10 bases; nucleotides outside the gene matches: 14. The CDR3 has 18 amino acids. As DNA, the CDR3 is TGTGCCACCAGTGATTCGGGACGGACTAGCGGGACTACTTGGGAGCAGTTCTTC. As protein: CATSDSGRTSGTTWEQFF.

The rearrangement joins TRBV20-1 to TRBJ1-1; D call uncertain. This CDR3 has 13 residues. Trimming stripped 1 base from V and 7 bases from J, with 13 bases between. Germline V lookup: CDR1 DFQATT, CDR2 SNEGSKA (reference sequence). CDR3 region: CSARVSESYEAFF. For the CDR3, the DNA is TGCAGTGCTAGAGTTTCCGAGAGCTATGAAGCTTTCTTT.

J is TRBJ2-1 and V is TRBV20-1; TRBD2 matches at 7 bases. Losses at the gene ends were 7 bases for V and 6 bases for J; bases not matched to a gene: 6. Germline values: CDR1 DFQATT, CDR2 SNEGSKA (reference sequence). The CDR3 is 12 amino acids. In DNA form, the CDR3 reads TGCAGTGGAGGGGAGCGGGGCAATGAGCAGTTCTTC. This translates into CSGGERGNEQFF.

This clonotype was picked up a small number of times. CDR3 sequence reads: CSARGAEHPQETQYF. The CDR3 DNA follows: TGCAGTGCTAGGGGAGCCGAACACCCACAAGAGACCCAGTACTTC. The chain recombines TRBV20-1 with TRBJ2-5; perhaps TRBD2 as D (5 bases). This CDR3 is built from 15 residues. V shed 3 bases and J shed 2 bases, with 16 bases lying between them. Germline values: CDR1 DFQATT, CDR2 SNEGSKA (reference sequence).

The chain carries TRBV6-1 and TRBJ1-4; D call uncertain. The CDR3 consists of 16 residues. Germline lookup yields CDR1 MNHNS and CDR2 SASEGT. V dropped 3 bases and J dropped 8 bases, with 19 bases sitting between them. The CDR3, as DNA: TGTGCCAGCAGTGACGCAAAGGGCGGAGGCAAGGAAAAACTGTTTTTT. Translation gives CASSDAKGGGKEKLFF.

The genes are TRBV14 and TRBJ2-5; TRBD2 might be the D (5 bases). Deletions cut 0 bases from V and 7 bases from J, with 21 bases between. From germline, CDR1 is SGHDN and CDR2 FVKESK. This CDR3 comprises 17 residues. The CDR3 sequence: CASSQDLFTGTKGTQYF. The CDR3 coding sequence is TGTGCCAGCAGCCAAGATCTTTTTACGGGAACCAAGGGGACCCAGTACTTC.

This clonotype was seen more than once but under ten times. The rearrangement joins TRBV3-1 to TRBJ2-1; the match to TRBD1 covers 7 bases. The ends lost 3 bases at V and 3 bases at J; junction bases unmatched: 8. CDR3 length: 16 residues. Germline loops: CDR1 LGHDT, CDR2 YNNKEL (reference sequence). In DNA form, the CDR3 reads TGTGCCAGCAGCCAGTTCCCGACAGGGAACTACAATGAGCAGTTCTTC. Translation: CASSQFPTGNYNEQFF.

This clonotype has a count of ten or more. The V call is TRBV14, the J call TRBJ2-2; D remains unclear. The germline V gene has CDR1 SGHDN and CDR2 FVKESK. Trimming cost V 0 bases and J 7 bases, with 9 bases left between them. There are 14 residues in the CDR3. The CDR3 reads CASSQEVLGGELFF. CDR3 DNA: TGTGCCAGCAGCCAAGAGGTCCTGGGCGGGGAGCTGTTTTTT.

V gene TRBV15 combines with J gene TRBJ2-1; 7 bases line up with TRBD2. V gave up 3 bases and J gave up 7 bases; unmatched junction bases: 6. The CDR3 has 14 residues. CDR1 LNHNV and CDR2 YYDKDF come from the germline V gene (reference sequence). This CDR3 reads CATSSSGGGNEQFF. CDR3 nucleotide sequence: TGTGCCACCAGCAGTTCGGGGGGAGGGAATGAGCAGTTCTTC.

In its sample, this clonotype was seen a few times. The CDR3 DNA reads as TGCGCCAGCAGCTTGGATGGACTAGCCCCACCTAGCACAGATACGCAGTATTTT. This gives the protein CASSLDGLAPPSTDTQYF. The genes are TRBV5-1 and TRBJ2-3; 8 positions agree with TRBD2. The CDR3 spans 18 residues. V lost 0 bases and J lost 0; bases outside the gene matches: 9. Per germline, CDR1 SGHRS and CDR2 YFSETQ.

This clonotype was seen ten or more times. This chain links TRBV6-5 with TRBJ1-6; D not certain. Looked up from germline, CDR1 is MNHEY and CDR2 is SVGAGI. The germline V and J ends were trimmed by 0 bases and 7 bases, with 7 bases remaining between them. The CDR3 spans 14 residues. Here the CDR3 reads CASSYSSGNSPLHF. The CDR3 nucleotides are TGTGCCAGCAGTTACTCGAGTGGGAATTCACCCCTCCACTTT.

The CDR3 loop reads CSVDLIDTSGGAGEQFF. The DNA for the CDR3 is TGCAGCGTCGACCTTATAGACACTAGCGGGGGGGCCGGTGAGCAGTTCTTC. The chain has TRBV29-1 and TRBJ2-1, with TRBD2 matching over 13 bases. The V segment lost 6 bases and the J segment 9 bases; nucleotides outside the gene matches: 17. The germline CDR1 and CDR2 sequences are SQVTM and ANQGSEA. The CDR3 consists of 17 residues.

The chain couples TRBV12-3 or TRBV12-4 to TRBJ2-7; D is undetermined. The V and J ends lost 3 bases and 5 bases respectively, with 11 bases between them. The CDR3 sequence is 13 residues long. The CDR3 coding sequence is TGTGCCAGCAGTTTTTCCCCTTTCGACGAGCAGTACGTC. It specifies CASSFSPFDEQYV.

CDR3 in DNA: TGTGCCAGCAGCCCCGGGGGGAATGAGGGCACAGATACGCAGTATTTT. It translates to CASSPGGNEGTDTQYF. This chain connects TRBV7-9 to TRBJ2-3; 7 bases are a match to TRBD2. Germline lookup yields CDR1 SEHNR and CDR2 FQNEAQ (reference sequence). The CDR3 consists of 16 residues. Trimming removed 5 bases from V and 1 base from J; junction bases left unmatched: 9.

The rearrangement joins TRBV20-1 to TRBJ2-1; the match to TRBD1 covers 7 bases. The V gene's germline CDR1 is DFQATT and CDR2 SNEGSKA (reference sequence). Trimming at V came to 6 bases and at J to 10 bases, leaving 6 bases not matched to a gene. The CDR3 spans 11 residues. Here the CDR3 reads CSARQGSEQFF. CDR3 bases: TGCAGTGCGCGACAGGGAAGCGAGCAGTTCTTC.

This clonotype was seen ten or more times. V and J are TRBV4-1 and TRBJ2-1; 7 bases agree with TRBD2. The length of the CDR3 is 16 residues. Germline V CDR1 and CDR2: MGHRA, YSYEKL. With V trimmed by 0 bases and J by 7 bases, 9 bases remained unmatched. This chain's CDR3 is CASSQETSAVVNEQFF. CDR3 nucleotide sequence: TGCGCCAGCAGCCAAGAAACTAGCGCCGTGGTGAATGAGCAGTTCTTC.

The V gene is TRBV12-3 or TRBV12-4, the J gene TRBJ2-1; D gene unclear. This CDR3 comprises 15 residues. Trimming removed 4 bases from V and 4 bases from J, with 14 bases in between. This CDR3 reads CASSSEITPYNEQFF. The CDR3 region has the DNA TGTGCCAGCAGTTCAGAAATTACACCGTACAATGAGCAGTTCTTC.

This clonotype was detected many times. The chain is built from TRBV4-1 and TRBJ1-1; tentative D call: TRBD1 (5 bases). The CDR3 totals 17 residues. CDR1 is MGHRA and CDR2 is YSYEKL in the germline V gene. Deletions cut 1 base from V and 8 bases from J, with 23 bases between. CDR3 sequence (DNA): TGCGCCAGCAGCCAAGGCTCCCTCGGGGCCCCTAAAGGAGAAGCTTTCTTT. Protein sequence: CASSQGSLGAPKGEAFF.

There are a few counts of this clonotype. The chain recombines TRBV27 with TRBJ2-2; unclear D gene. V lost 7 bases and J lost 0, with 12 bases in between. The length of the CDR3 is 15 residues. Germline V gives CDR1 MNHEY, CDR2 SMNVEV (reference sequence). The CDR3 sequence is CASNLRPANTGELFF. The CDR3 DNA follows: TGTGCCAGCAACCTTAGGCCCGCGAACACCGGGGAGCTGTTTTTT.

The J gene is TRBJ2-5, the V gene TRBV2; 10 bases align to TRBD1. From germline, CDR1 is SNHLY and CDR2 FYNNEI. Losses at the gene ends were 6 bases for V and 6 bases for J; bases not matched to a gene: 7. This CDR3 comprises 14 residues. CDR3 sequence: CASRPTGGSKTQYF. The CDR3 DNA follows: TGTGCCAGCAGGCCGACAGGGGGCTCGAAGACCCAGTACTTC.

A few counts support this clonotype. The CDR3 DNA follows: TGCGCCAGCAAAGAAGACTCTGGGGCCAACGTCCTGACTTTC. Residues: CASKEDSGANVLTF. The rearrangement links TRBV5-1 to TRBJ2-6; D is unclear. The CDR3 extends over 14 amino acids. Per the germline V gene, CDR1 is SGHRS and CDR2 is YFSETQ. The V end was cut by 6 bases, the J end by 0 bases, with 7 bases between.

This chain joins TRBV12-3 or TRBV12-4 and TRBJ2-1, with 9 positions matching TRBD2. This CDR3 spans 15 amino acids. Germline trimming cut 4 bases from V and 2 bases from J; bases unmatched to any gene: 3. The CDR3 DNA reads TGTGCCAGCAGTTCAAGCGGGGGGACCTACAATGAGCAGTTCTTC. Amino acids: CASSSSGGTYNEQFF.

This clonotype occurred many times. This rearrangement joins TRBV7-2 to TRBJ2-7; TRBD1 matches 10 bases. CDR1 and CDR2 (germline): SGHTA, FQGNSA. The CDR3 has 15 amino acids. V dropped 0 bases and J dropped 2; count of bases not matched to a gene: 1. Here the CDR3 reads CASSLAGTGAYEQYF. The CDR3 coding sequence is TGTGCCAGCAGCTTAGCCGGGACAGGGGCCTACGAGCAGTACTTC.

Many counts were recorded for this clonotype. V usage is TRBV5-1 and J usage is TRBJ2-7; D gene ambiguous. CDR3 length equals 14 residues. Germline V gene sequence: CDR1 SGHRS, CDR2 YFSETQ. Trimming stripped 4 bases from V and 1 base from J, with 12 bases between. The CDR3 nucleotides read TGCGCCAGCAGCCCTGACCGAATGTCCTACGAGCAGTACTTC. As protein: CASSPDRMSYEQYF.

There are many counts of this clonotype. The chain recombines TRBV18 with TRBJ2-1, with TRBD1 as a possible D gene (6 bases). The CDR3 extends over 17 amino acids. Germline CDR1 is KGHSH and CDR2 is LQKENI. V lost 2 bases to trimming and J lost 5 bases, with 19 bases between them. The CDR3 coding sequence is TGTGCCAGCTCACCATCACCACAGGGTAGTGGTCACAATGAGCAGTTCTTC. Residues: CASSPSPQGSGHNEQFF.

The chain has TRBV7-7 and TRBJ2-1; unclear D gene. Trimming shortened V by 2 bases and J by 6 bases, and 11 bases separated the two germline ends. Germline V gene lookup returns CDR1 SSHAT and CDR2 FNYEAQ (reference sequence). The CDR3 consists of 14 residues. CDR3 in DNA: TGTGCCAGCAGCTTACCTGGCGGTTTCAATGAGCAGTTCTTC. This encodes CASSLPGGFNEQFF.

In this sample, this clonotype turned up many times. V gene TRBV7-9 combines with J gene TRBJ2-3, with a weak D call TRBD2 (5 bases). Germline CDR1 is SEHNR and CDR2 is FQNEAQ (reference sequence). The CDR3 has 14 residues. Trimming cost V 1 base and J 2 bases, with 7 bases left between them. The CDR3 DNA sequence: TGTGCCAGCAGCTTAGGGACTCTCACAGATACGCAGTATTTT. Translation gives CASSLGTLTDTQYF.